The 12 T cell receptor beta chains below all came from one sample that was sequenced in a study of T-cell reconstitution after alpha-beta-depleted transplantation in children. Library preparation (for TCRbeta) was performed with unique molecular identifiers. TCRdb re-called the PCR reads with MiXCR, one entry per CDR3 protein. The sample includes 98,000 or so distinct CDR3 sequences, about 22% of them seen just once. The sequenced sample was PBMCs, obtained before TCRalphabeta/CD19-depleted stem cell transplant. These receptors were taken from a boy aged 2-9 years with acute lymphoblastic leukemia, due to receive a stem cell transplant.

This clonotype has only a few counts. V gene TRBV7-8 combines with J gene TRBJ2-5; perhaps TRBD2 as D (6 bases). V was pared by 5 bases and J by 2 bases, with 12 bases between. Germline V gene data show CDR1 as SGHVS and CDR2 as FQNEAQ. The CDR3 loop spans 14 amino acids. Here the CDR3 reads CASSLGLGQETQYF. The CDR3 DNA is TGTGCCAGCAGCCTGGGACTTGGACAAGAGACCCAGTACTTC.

The sample holds many counts of this clonotype. V gene TRBV10-3 combines with J gene TRBJ1-5; D not certain. The CDR3 runs to 13 residues. V was cut by 7 bases and J by 3 bases, with 10 bases left in between. CDR1 is ENHRY, CDR2 SYGVKD, per germline. CDR3 in amino acids: CAINSGFNQPQHF. The DNA for the CDR3 is TGTGCCATCAATTCCGGATTCAATCAGCCCCAGCATTTT.

CDR3 sequence reads: CASRPPSGYTDTQYF. The CDR3 DNA reads TGTGCCAGCAGACCTCCGAGCGGGTACACAGATACGCAGTATTTT. The rearrangement links TRBV12-3 or TRBV12-4 to TRBJ2-3; D is perhaps TRBD2 (6 bases). CDR3 length equals 15 residues. The germline V and J ends were trimmed by 6 bases and 2 bases, with 15 bases remaining between them.

This clonotype has a handful of counts. The chain carries TRBV5-6 and TRBJ2-5; tentative D call: TRBD1 (5 bases). Trimming took 4 bases from V and 3 from J, leaving 16 bases between them. The CDR3 length is 15 residues. From germline, CDR1 is SGHDT and CDR2 YYEEEE. CDR3 sequence reads: CASSPAGPEEETQYF. CDR3 nucleotides: TGTGCCAGCAGCCCAGCAGGGCCCGAGGAAGAGACCCAGTACTTC.

This clonotype was seen a handful of times. The chain has TRBV15 and TRBJ2-1, with D perhaps TRBD2 (5 bases). This CDR3 is built from 15 residues. The V gene lost 3 bases and the J gene lost 0 bases, with 9 bases spanning the gap. Per the germline V gene, CDR1 is LNHNV and CDR2 is YYDKDF (reference sequence). As DNA, the CDR3 is TGTGCCACCAGCAGGGAGGTCAGCTCCTACAATGAGCAGTTCTTC. Translation gives CATSREVSSYNEQFF.

This chain links TRBV24-1 with TRBJ2-7, with D maybe TRBD2 (6 bases). Germline-derived CDR1 and CDR2 are KGHDR and SFDVKD. Trimming shortened V by 4 bases and J by 7 bases, and 16 bases separated the two germline ends. The CDR3 totals 14 residues. The CDR3 DNA reads as TGTGCCACCAGTGACAGCGGAGGGGCAGATGAGCAGTACTTC. It codes for CATSDSGGADEQYF.

This clonotype was detected a few times. This sequence joins TRBV7-6 and TRBJ2-1, with D possibly being TRBD2 (5 bases). The CDR3 runs to 16 residues. The V and J ends lost 1 base and 7 bases respectively, with 17 bases between them. Germline CDR1 is SGHVS and CDR2 is FNYEAQ. CDR3 in DNA: TGTGCCAGCAGCTTAGAAGTCAGCGGAGGATGGAATGAGCAGTTCTTC. Translation: CASSLEVSGGWNEQFF.

This clonotype showed up just a few times. The chain is built from TRBV20-1 and TRBJ1-5, with D possibly matching TRBD1 (6 bases). V was shortened by 6 bases and J by 0 bases, with 18 bases between the two germline ends. Germline CDR1 is DFQATT and CDR2 is SNEGSKA (reference sequence). This CDR3 is built from 16 residues. The CDR3 DNA follows: TGCAGTGCCCTCGACCGGGGGGGCCGTAGCAATCAGCCCCAGCATTTT. It yields the protein CSALDRGGRSNQPQHF.

This chain connects TRBV14 to TRBJ1-2; TRBD1 aligns across 7 bases. Germline V gives CDR1 SGHDN, CDR2 FVKESK. The CDR3 consists of 13 residues. The junction had 3 bases not matched to a gene; V was cut back by 0 bases and J by 8 bases. DNA of the CDR3: TGTGCCAGCAGCCAAGAACTAGGGGGCGGCTACACCTTC. This encodes CASSQELGGGYTF.

The J gene is TRBJ2-7, the V gene TRBV5-8; D gene ambiguous. Germline V gene lookup returns CDR1 SGHTS and CDR2 YDEGEE. The CDR3 length is 17 residues. The V gene lost 0 bases and the J gene lost 4 bases, with 20 bases spanning the gap. CDR3 protein: CASSLAVGRKDGYEQYF. DNA of the CDR3: TGTGCCAGCAGCTTGGCCGTTGGACGGAAGGACGGTTACGAGCAGTACTTC.

The chain couples TRBV4-3 to TRBJ2-1, with TRBD1 matching over 7 bases. The V and J ends lost 1 base and 2 bases, in that order; junction bases with no gene match: 5. The germline gives CDR1 LGHNA, CDR2 YSLEER. The CDR3 is 16 amino acids. The chain's CDR3 is CASSQGEGAPYNEQFF. CDR3 nucleotides: TGCGCCAGCAGCCAAGGCGAGGGGGCTCCCTACAATGAGCAGTTCTTC.

This CDR3 is CASRGADHGYTF. Here the CDR3 DNA reads TGTGCCAGCCGAGGGGCCGATCATGGCTACACCTTC. The chain is built from TRBV6-6 and TRBJ1-2, with D possibly being TRBD1 (5 bases). V was shortened by 8 bases and J by 6 bases, with 13 bases between the two germline ends. CDR1 MNHNY and CDR2 SVGAGI come from the germline V gene (reference sequence). The CDR3 covers 12 residues.